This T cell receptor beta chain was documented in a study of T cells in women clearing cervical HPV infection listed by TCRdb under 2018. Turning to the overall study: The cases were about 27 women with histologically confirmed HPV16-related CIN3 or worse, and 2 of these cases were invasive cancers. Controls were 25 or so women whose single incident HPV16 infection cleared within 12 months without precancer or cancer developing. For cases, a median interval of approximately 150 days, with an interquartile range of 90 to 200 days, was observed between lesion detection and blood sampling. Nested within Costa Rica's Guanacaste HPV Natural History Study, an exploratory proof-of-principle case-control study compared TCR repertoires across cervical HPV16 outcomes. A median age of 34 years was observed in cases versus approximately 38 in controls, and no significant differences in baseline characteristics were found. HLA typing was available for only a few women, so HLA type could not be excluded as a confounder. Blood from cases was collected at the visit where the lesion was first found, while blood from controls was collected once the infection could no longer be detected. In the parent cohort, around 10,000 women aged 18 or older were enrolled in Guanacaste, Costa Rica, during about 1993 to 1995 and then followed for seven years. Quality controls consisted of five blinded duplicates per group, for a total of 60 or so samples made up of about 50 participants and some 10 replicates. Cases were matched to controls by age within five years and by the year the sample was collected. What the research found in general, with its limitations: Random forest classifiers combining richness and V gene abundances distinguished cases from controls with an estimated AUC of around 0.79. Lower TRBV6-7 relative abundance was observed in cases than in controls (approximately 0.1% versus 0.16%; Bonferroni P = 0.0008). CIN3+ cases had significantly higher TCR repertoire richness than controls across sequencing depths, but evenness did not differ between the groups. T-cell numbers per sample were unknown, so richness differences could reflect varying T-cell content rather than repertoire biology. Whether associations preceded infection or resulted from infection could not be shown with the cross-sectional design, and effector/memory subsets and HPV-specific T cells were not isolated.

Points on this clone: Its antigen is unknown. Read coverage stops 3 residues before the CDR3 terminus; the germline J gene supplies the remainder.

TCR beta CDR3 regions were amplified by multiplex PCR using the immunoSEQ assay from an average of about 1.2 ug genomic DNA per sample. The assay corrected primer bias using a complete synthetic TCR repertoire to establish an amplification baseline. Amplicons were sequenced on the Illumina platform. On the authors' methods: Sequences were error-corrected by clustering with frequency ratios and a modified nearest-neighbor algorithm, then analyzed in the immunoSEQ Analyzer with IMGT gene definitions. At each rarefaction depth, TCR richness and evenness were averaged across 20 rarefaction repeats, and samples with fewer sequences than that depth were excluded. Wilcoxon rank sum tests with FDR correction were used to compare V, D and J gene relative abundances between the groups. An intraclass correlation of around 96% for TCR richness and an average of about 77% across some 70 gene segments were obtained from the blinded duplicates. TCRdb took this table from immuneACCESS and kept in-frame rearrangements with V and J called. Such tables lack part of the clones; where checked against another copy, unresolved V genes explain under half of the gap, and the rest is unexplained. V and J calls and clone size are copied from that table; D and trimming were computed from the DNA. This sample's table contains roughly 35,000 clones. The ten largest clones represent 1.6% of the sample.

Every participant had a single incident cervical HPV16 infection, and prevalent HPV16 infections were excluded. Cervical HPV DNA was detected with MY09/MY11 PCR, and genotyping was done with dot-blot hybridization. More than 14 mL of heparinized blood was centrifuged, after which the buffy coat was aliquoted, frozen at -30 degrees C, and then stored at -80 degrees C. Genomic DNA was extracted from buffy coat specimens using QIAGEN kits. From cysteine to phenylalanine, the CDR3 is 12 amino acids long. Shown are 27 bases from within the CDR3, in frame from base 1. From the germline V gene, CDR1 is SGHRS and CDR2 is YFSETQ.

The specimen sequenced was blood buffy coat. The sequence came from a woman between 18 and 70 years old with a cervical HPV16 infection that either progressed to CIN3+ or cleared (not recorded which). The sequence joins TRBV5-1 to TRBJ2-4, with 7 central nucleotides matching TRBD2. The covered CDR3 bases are TGCGCCAGCAGCTTTGGGGGGGAAATT. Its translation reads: CASSFGGEI. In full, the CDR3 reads CASSFGGEIQYF.